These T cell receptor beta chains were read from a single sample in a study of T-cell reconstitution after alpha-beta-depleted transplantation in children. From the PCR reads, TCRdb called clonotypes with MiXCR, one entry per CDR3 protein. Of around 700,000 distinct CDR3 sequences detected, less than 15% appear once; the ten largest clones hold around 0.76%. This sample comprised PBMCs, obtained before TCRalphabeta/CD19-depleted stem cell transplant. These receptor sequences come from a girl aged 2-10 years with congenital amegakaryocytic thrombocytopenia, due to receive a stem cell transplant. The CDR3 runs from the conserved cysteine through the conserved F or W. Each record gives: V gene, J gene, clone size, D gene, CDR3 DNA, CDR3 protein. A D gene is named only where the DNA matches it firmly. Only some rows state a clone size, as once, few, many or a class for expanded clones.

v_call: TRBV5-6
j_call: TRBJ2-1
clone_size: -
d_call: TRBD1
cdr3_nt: TGTGCCAGCAGCTCGGGACAGGGGGTGTTCTTC
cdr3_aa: CASSSGQGVFF

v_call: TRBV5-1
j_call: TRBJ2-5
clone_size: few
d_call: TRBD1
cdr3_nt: TGCGCCAGCAGCGTGGACAGGGGAGAGACCCAGTACTTC
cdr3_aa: CASSVDRGETQYF

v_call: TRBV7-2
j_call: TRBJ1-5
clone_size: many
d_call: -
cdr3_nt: TGTGCCAGCAGCTTAGGGCACCGAAATCAGCCCCAGCATTTT
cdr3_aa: CASSLGHRNQPQHF

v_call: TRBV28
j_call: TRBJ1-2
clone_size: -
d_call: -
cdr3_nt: TGTGCCAGCAGTTTAACTCCCTATGGCTACACCTTC
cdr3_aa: CASSLTPYGYTF

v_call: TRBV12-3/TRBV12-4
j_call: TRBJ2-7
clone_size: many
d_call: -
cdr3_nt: TGTGCCAGCAGCTACACAGCTTCCTACGAGCAGTACTTC
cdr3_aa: CASSYTASYEQYF

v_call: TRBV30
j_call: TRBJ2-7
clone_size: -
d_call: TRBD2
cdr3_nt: TGTGCCTGCGACGGGGGGTGGGAGCAGTACTTC
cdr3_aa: CACDGGWEQYF

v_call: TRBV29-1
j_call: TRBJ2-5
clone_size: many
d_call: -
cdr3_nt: TGCAGCGTTGGCCCAGCTTCCCAAGAGACCCAGTACTTC
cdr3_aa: CSVGPASQETQYF

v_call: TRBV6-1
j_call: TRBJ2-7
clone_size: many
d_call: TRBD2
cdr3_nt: TGTGCCAGCAGACTAGCGATCTCCTACGAGCAGTACTTC
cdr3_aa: CASRLAISYEQYF

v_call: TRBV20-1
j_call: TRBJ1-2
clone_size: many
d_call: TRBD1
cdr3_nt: TGCAGTGCTAGAGTTGCCGGGGTTGGGACAGGGACGAACTATGGCTACACCTTC
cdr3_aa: CSARVAGVGTGTNYGYTF

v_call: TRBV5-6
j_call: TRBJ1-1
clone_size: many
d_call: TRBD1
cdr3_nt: TGTGCCAGCAGCTTGGGGTCTGGGACAGGGGGCAATAATGAAGCTTTCTTT
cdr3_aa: CASSLGSGTGGNNEAFF

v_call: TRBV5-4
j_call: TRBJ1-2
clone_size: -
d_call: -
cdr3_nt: TGTGCCAGCAGCTCGGCCACGTTTTTCGACTCCAGAAACAACTATGGCTACACCTTC
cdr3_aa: CASSSATFFDSRNNYGYTF

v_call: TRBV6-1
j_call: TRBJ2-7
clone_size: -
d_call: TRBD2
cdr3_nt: TGTGCCAGCAGTGAATCGGGAATCTCAGCGGGAGCTTCCTCCGAGCAGTACTTC
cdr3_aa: CASSESGISAGASSEQYF

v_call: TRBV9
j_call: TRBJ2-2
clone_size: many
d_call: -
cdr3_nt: TGTGCCAGCAGCGTAGAATCCCAGTACACCGGGGAGCTGTTTTTT
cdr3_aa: CASSVESQYTGELFF

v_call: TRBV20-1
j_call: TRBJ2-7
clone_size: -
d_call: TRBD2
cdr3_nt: TGCAGTGCTAGTTGGTCGCTAGCGGGGTCCTACGAGCAGTACTTC
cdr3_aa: CSASWSLAGSYEQYF

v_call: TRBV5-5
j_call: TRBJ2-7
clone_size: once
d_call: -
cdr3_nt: TGTGCCAGCAGCTTGGGACCTACATACGAGCAGCACTTC
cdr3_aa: CASSLGPTYEQHF

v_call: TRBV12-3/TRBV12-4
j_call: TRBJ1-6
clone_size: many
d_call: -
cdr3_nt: TGTGCCAGCAGTTTTCGAAGGGGACAATCACCCCTCCACTTT
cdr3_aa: CASSFRRGQSPLHF

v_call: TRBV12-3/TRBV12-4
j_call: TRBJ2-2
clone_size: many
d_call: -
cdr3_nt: TGTGCCAGCAGCGGAACAGGGGGGGTCGGGGAGCTGTTTTTT
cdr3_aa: CASSGTGGVGELFF

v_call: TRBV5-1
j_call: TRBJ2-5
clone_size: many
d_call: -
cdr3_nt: TGCGCCAGCAGCATACCCTCCACAGGGCAAGAGACCCAGTACTTC
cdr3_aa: CASSIPSTGQETQYF

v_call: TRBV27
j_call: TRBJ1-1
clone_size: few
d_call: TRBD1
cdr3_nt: TGTGCCAGCGTATCCTGGACAGGGGTGAACACTGAAGCTTTCTTT
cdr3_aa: CASVSWTGVNTEAFF

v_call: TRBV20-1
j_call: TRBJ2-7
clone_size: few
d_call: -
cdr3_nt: TGCAGTGCTAGACCCCAGGTGAGGGAGGAAAACGAGCAGTACTTC
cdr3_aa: CSARPQVREENEQYF

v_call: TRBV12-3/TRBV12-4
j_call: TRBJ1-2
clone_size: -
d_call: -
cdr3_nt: TGTGCCAGCAGTTTTCGCCGATCCTATGGCTACACCTTC
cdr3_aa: CASSFRRSYGYTF

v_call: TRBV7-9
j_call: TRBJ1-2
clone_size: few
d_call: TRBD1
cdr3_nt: TGTGCCAGCAAAAAACAGGGGGTCGAGGGCTACACCTTC
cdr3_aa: CASKKQGVEGYTF

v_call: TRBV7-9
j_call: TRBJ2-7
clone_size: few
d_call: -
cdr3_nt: TGTGCCAGCAGCTGGGAGGTTCGCGACGAGCAGTACTTC
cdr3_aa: CASSWEVRDEQYF

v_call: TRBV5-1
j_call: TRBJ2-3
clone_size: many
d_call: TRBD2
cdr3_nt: TGCGCCAGCAGCTTGTTGCGGGAGACGAGTAGAGATACGCAGTATTTT
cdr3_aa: CASSLLRETSRDTQYF

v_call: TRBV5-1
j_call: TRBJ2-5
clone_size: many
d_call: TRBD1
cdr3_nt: TGCGCCAGCACCGGGACAGGGGGTAGGGAGACCCAGTACTTC
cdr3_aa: CASTGTGGRETQYF

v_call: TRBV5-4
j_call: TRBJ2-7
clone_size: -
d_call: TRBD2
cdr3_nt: TGTGCCAGCAGCTTTAGCGGGAGGGTGGTCGACGAGCAGTACTTC
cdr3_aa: CASSFSGRVVDEQYF

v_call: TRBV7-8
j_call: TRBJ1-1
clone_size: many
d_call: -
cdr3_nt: TGTGCCAGCAGCTTAGTATCAGGGGCACCATTCCGTGAAGCTTTCTTT
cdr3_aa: CASSLVSGAPFREAFF

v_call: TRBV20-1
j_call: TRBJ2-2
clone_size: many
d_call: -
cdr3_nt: TGCAGTGCGAAGAGCCCCGGGGAGCTGTTTTTT
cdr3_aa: CSAKSPGELFF

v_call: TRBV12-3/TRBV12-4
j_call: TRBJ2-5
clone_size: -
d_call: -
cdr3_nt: TGTGCCAGCAGTTTTGGGGGTACCGCGACCCAGTACTTC
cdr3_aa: CASSFGGTATQYF

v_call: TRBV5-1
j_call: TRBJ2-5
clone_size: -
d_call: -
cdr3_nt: TGCGCCAGCAGCGAGACGGCGACACAAGAGACCCAGTACTTC
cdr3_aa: CASSETATQETQYF

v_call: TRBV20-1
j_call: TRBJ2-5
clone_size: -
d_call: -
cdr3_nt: TGCAGTGCTCCAGTCGGGCAGGTTCAAGAGACCCAGTACTTC
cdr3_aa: CSAPVGQVQETQYF

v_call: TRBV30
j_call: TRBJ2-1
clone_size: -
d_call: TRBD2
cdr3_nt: TGTGCCTGGAGTACCAGCGGGAGGGGGTATGAGCAGTTCTTC
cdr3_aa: CAWSTSGRGYEQFF

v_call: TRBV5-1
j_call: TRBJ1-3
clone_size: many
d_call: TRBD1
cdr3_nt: TGCGCCAGCAGGAAGTCTGAGGACAGGGCTGGAAACACCATATATTTT
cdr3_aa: CASRKSEDRAGNTIYF

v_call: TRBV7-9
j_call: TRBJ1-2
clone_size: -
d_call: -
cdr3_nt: TGTGCCAGCAGCTTACCCCGGACGGACCGGCGCGGCTACACCTTC
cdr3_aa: CASSLPRTDRRGYTF

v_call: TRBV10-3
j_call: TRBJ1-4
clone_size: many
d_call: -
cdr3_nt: TGTGCCATCAGTGAGCAGGGTTCCGCTAATGAAAAACTGTTTTTT
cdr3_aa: CAISEQGSANEKLFF

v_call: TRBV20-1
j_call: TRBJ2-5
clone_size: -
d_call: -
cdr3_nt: TGCAGTGCTAGAGATCCGGGGCAAGAGACCCAGTACTTC
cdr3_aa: CSARDPGQETQYF

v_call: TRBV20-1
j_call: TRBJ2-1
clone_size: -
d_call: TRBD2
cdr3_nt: TGCAGTTCGGCGGGGGTACTAGCGGGACTACACAATGAGCAGTTCTTC
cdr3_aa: CSSAGVLAGLHNEQFF

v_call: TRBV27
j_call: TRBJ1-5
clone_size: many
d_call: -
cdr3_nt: TGTGCCAGCAGTGCCGGTCATCAGCCCCAGCATTTT
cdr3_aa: CASSAGHQPQHF

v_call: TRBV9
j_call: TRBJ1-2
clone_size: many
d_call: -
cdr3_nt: TGTGCCAGCAGCGTAGGGGCAGGGGTAGTCTATGGCTACACCTTC
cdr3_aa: CASSVGAGVVYGYTF

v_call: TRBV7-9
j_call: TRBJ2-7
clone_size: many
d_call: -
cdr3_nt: TGTGCCAGCAGCTCCCTGATAAACAGCCCCTACGAGCAGTACTTC
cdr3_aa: CASSSLINSPYEQYF

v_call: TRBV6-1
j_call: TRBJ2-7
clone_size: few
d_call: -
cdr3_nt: TGTGCCAGCAGTGGTCAGGACTACGAGCAGTACTTC
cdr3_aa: CASSGQDYEQYF

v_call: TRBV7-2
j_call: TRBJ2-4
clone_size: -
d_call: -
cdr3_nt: TGTGCCAGGGGCCCGGGGGGCCTCTTAGCCAAAAACATTCAGTACTTC
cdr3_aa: CARGPGGLLAKNIQYF

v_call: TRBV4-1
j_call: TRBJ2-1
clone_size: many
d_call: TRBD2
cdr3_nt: TGCGCCAGCAGCCAACCCCGCTGGACTAGGTCCTACAATGAGCAGTTCTTC
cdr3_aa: CASSQPRWTRSYNEQFF

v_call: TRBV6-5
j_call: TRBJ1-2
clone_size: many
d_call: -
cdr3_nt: TGTGCCAGCAGTTACGATAGCCTTGAAGTTGGCTACACCTTC
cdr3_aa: CASSYDSLEVGYTF

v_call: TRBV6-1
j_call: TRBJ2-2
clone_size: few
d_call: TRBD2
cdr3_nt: TGTGCCAGCAGGGAACTAGCGATGAACACCGGGGAGCTGTTTTTT
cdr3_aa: CASRELAMNTGELFF

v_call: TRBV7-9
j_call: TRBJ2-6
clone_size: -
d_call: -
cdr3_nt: TGTGCCAGCAGCTTGGTTTGGGGGGCCAACGTCCTGACTTTC
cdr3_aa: CASSLVWGANVLTF

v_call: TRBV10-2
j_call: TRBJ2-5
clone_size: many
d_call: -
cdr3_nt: TGCGCCAGCAGTGAGACAGGGCACCAAGAGACCCAGTACTTC
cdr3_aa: CASSETGHQETQYF

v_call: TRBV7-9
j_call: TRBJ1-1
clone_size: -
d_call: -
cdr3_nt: TGTGCCAGCAGCTTAGATCAGGGCAGCCGAGCTTTCTTT
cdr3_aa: CASSLDQGSRAFF

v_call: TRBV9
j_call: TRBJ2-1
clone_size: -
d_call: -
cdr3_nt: TGTGCCAGCAGCGAGCCCCCGACTTCTCACAATGAGCAGTTCTTC
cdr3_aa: CASSEPPTSHNEQFF

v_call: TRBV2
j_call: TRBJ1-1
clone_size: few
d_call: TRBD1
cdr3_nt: TGTGCCAACAGACAGGGGGCAGGGAACACTGAAGCTTTCTTT
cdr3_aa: CANRQGAGNTEAFF

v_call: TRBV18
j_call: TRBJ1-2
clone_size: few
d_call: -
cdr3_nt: TGTGCCAGCTCACCATCGGGGACCCAGGGAGGCTACACCTTC
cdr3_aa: CASSPSGTQGGYTF

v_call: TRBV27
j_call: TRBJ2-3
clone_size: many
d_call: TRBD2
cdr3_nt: TGTGCCAGCAGAGGACTAGCGGGAGTCCCAGATACGCAGTATTTT
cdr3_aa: CASRGLAGVPDTQYF

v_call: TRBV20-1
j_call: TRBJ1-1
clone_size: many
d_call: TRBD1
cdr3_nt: TGCAGTGCTAGTCACGACAGGGGGTTTGAAGCTTTCTTT
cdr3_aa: CSASHDRGFEAFF

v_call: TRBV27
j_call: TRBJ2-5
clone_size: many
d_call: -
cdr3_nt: TGTGCCAGCAGTTCACAGGGGGGGTCCAAAGAGACCCAGTACTTC
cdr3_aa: CASSSQGGSKETQYF

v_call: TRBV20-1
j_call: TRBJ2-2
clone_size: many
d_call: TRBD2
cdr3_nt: TGCAGTGCTAGAGATGTGAGCGGGAAGAACACCGGGGAGCTGTTTTTT
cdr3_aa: CSARDVSGKNTGELFF

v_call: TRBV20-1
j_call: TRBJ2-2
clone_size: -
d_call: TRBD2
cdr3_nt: TGCAGTGCTAGCGCTCTAGCGGCCATGAACACCGGGGAGCTGTTTTTT
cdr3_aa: CSASALAAMNTGELFF

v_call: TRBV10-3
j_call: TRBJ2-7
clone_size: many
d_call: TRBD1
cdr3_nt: TGTGCCATCCTACGGGACAGGTCCTACGAGCAGTACTTC
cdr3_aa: CAILRDRSYEQYF

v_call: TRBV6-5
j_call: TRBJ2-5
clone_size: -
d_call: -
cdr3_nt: TGTGCCAGCAGTTACTCGAGTGGACATTACCAAGAGACCCAGTACTTC
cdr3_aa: CASSYSSGHYQETQYF